These 2 T cell receptor beta chains came from one sample sequenced in a study of blood T cell repertoires in COVID-19. Generated by immunoSEQ multiplex PCR, the TCRdb table keeps only in-frame clones and is missing some. This table holds tens of thousands of clones, 80% to 85% found once. The sequencing input was peripheral blood. These receptors originate from a woman aged 60 to 75 with acute or convalescent COVID-19.

This chain connects TRBV11-1 to TRBJ2-7; 8 nucleotides agree with TRBD1. Germline V gene data show CDR1 as SGHAT and CDR2 as FQDESV (reference sequence). V gave up 5 bases and J gave up 5 bases; unmatched junction bases: 11. The CDR3 is made up of 15 amino acids. The CDR3 region is CASSRQGQGVDEQYF. The CDR3 coding sequence is TGTGCCAGCAGCCGACAGGGGCAGGGAGTGGACGAGCAGTACTTC.

The CDR3, as DNA: TGCGCCAGCAGCGCAACGACAGGATACAATCAGCCCCAGCATTTT. This encodes CASSATTGYNQPQHF. V gene TRBV5-1 combines with J gene TRBJ1-5; D may be TRBD1 (6 bases). The CDR3 runs to 15 residues. The germline V gene has CDR1 SGHRS and CDR2 YFSETQ. V was pared by 4 bases and J by 3 bases, with 14 bases between.